Sequencing of this TCR beta chain was carried out in a study of T cells in Graves' hyperthyroidism and ophthalmopathy. Study-wide results and caveats: Most thyroid clonotypes with frequency above 0.001 were detected in blood.

From RNA transcripts, TCR beta CDR3 regions were amplified. RT-PCR in the first round (using the HTBI primer set) targeted the TCR CDR3. MiXCR, run by TCRdb on the multiplex PCR reads, gives a single entry per CDR3 protein. The sample holds fewer than 700,000 distinct CDR3 sequences, roughly 17% seen once. J gave up 5 bases and V 3 bases, and 3 bases lay outside the gene matches. Germline CDR1 and CDR2: SGHAT and FQNNGV. The CDR3 is 14 amino acids. This clonotype has a count of ten or more. Its specificity is unknown. For Graves' hyperthyroidism to be stable, ophthalmopathy could not progress within 18 months. Hyperthyroidism was newly diagnosed in patients aged 18 to 65 (duration under 2 months).

The sequenced sample consisted of blood. This chain connects TRBV11-2 to TRBJ2-3, with 9 bases lining up with TRBD2. This clonotype originated in a woman younger than 45 with Graves' hyperthyroidism. Here the CDR3 DNA reads TGTGCCAGCAGCTTTGGCGGGAGGGGAGATACGCAGTATTTT. Amino acids: CASSFGGRGDTQYF.